These T cell receptor beta chains were read from a single sample in a study of blood T cell repertoires in COVID-19. Libraries were prepared by immunoSEQ multiplex PCR; TCRdb keeps only in-frame clonotypes and omits some of them. The repertoire holds around 210,000 clones, with roughly 90% as singletons. The sample comprised peripheral blood. The receptors shown here come from a man aged 45 to 65 with COVID-19, enrolled during active disease. CDR3s include the opening cysteine and the closing phenylalanine or tryptophan. Each record gives: V gene, clone size, J gene, D gene, CDR3 protein, CDR3 DNA. D genes are given only for firm matches. Not every row has a clone size; where given, it reads once, few, many or a size class.

v_gene: TRBV6-2/TRBV6-3
abundance: -
j_gene: TRBJ2-7
d_gene: TRBD2
CDR3aa: CASSGTSGNYEQYF
CDR3nt: TGTGCCAGCAGCGGGACTAGCGGAAACTACGAGCAGTACTTC

v_gene: TRBV3-1/TRBV3-2
abundance: -
j_gene: TRBJ1-4
d_gene: -
CDR3aa: CASSQAQLSREKLFF
CDR3nt: TGTGCCAGCAGCCAGGCACAGCTAAGTAGGGAAAAACTGTTTTTT

v_gene: TRBV11-3
abundance: -
j_gene: TRBJ2-1
d_gene: -
CDR3aa: CASSLAWGRHEQFF
CDR3nt: TGTGCCAGCAGCTTAGCTTGGGGGAGGCATGAGCAGTTCTTC

v_gene: TRBV4-3
abundance: few
j_gene: TRBJ1-2
d_gene: -
CDR3aa: CASSLMDGREVVYTF
CDR3nt: TGCGCCAGCAGCCTCATGGATGGCAGGGAAGTTGTCTACACCTTC

v_gene: TRBV4-2
abundance: -
j_gene: TRBJ1-5
d_gene: TRBD1
CDR3aa: CASSQVWDREYNQPQHF
CDR3nt: TGTGCCAGCAGCCAAGTTTGGGACAGGGAGTACAATCAGCCCCAGCATTTT

v_gene: TRBV15
abundance: once
j_gene: TRBJ2-2
d_gene: TRBD2
CDR3aa: CATSLQGLADYTGELFF
CDR3nt: TGTGCCACCAGCCTACAGGGACTAGCGGACTACACCGGGGAGCTGTTTTTT

v_gene: TRBV29-1
abundance: -
j_gene: TRBJ2-7
d_gene: TRBD1
CDR3aa: CSVGPGQGTYEQYF
CDR3nt: TGCAGCGTTGGCCCTGGACAGGGTACCTACGAGCAGTACTTC

v_gene: TRBV5-1
abundance: -
j_gene: TRBJ2-1
d_gene: -
CDR3aa: CASSLQLGAGEQFF
CDR3nt: TGCGCCAGCAGCTTGCAGCTGGGGGCAGGTGAGCAGTTCTTC

v_gene: TRBV9
abundance: -
j_gene: TRBJ2-7
d_gene: -
CDR3aa: CASSVDYQGEQYF
CDR3nt: TGTGCCAGCAGCGTAGACTACCAGGGGGAGCAGTACTTC

v_gene: TRBV9
abundance: -
j_gene: TRBJ2-5
d_gene: -
CDR3aa: CASSVDPAGPQETQYF
CDR3nt: TGTGCCAGCAGCGTAGACCCCGCGGGGCCCCAAGAGACCCAGTACTTC

v_gene: TRBV7-2
abundance: -
j_gene: TRBJ1-1
d_gene: -
CDR3aa: CASSLYGTEAFF
CDR3nt: TGTGCCAGCAGCTTATACGGCACTGAAGCTTTCTTT

v_gene: TRBV4-2
abundance: -
j_gene: TRBJ1-5
d_gene: TRBD1
CDR3aa: CASSQQVTTGVASNQPQHF
CDR3nt: TGTGCCAGCAGCCAGCAAGTCACTACAGGGGTGGCTAGCAATCAGCCCCAGCATTTT

v_gene: TRBV30
abundance: -
j_gene: TRBJ2-1
d_gene: -
CDR3aa: CAWSLGGGDEQFF
CDR3nt: TGTGCCTGGAGTCTCGGCGGGGGCGATGAGCAGTTCTTC

v_gene: TRBV27
abundance: -
j_gene: TRBJ2-2
d_gene: -
CDR3aa: CARTGTRNTGELFF
CDR3nt: TGTGCCAGGACCGGGACAAGGAACACCGGGGAGCTGTTTTTT

v_gene: TRBV7-6
abundance: -
j_gene: TRBJ2-1
d_gene: -
CDR3aa: CASSLGALRGTYNEQFF
CDR3nt: TGTGCCAGCAGCTTAGGGGCGTTGCGGGGAACCTACAATGAGCAGTTCTTC

v_gene: TRBV11-2
abundance: -
j_gene: TRBJ2-7
d_gene: -
CDR3aa: CASSLGGGQEQYF
CDR3nt: TGTGCCAGCAGCTTAGGGGGGGGACAAGAGCAGTACTTC

v_gene: TRBV10-2
abundance: -
j_gene: TRBJ2-3
d_gene: TRBD2
CDR3aa: CASRGGLAATDTQYF
CDR3nt: TGCGCCAGCAGGGGCGGACTAGCGGCCACAGATACGCAGTATTTT

v_gene: TRBV5-1
abundance: -
j_gene: TRBJ2-7
d_gene: -
CDR3aa: CASSPGLATSSYEQYF
CDR3nt: TGCGCCAGCAGCCCGGGGCTAGCGACGAGCTCCTACGAGCAGTACTTC

v_gene: TRBV21-1
abundance: -
j_gene: TRBJ2-6
d_gene: -
CDR3aa: CASSKWSSRQRTGANVLTF
CDR3nt: TGTGCCAGCAGCAAATGGTCCTCTCGACAGAGAACCGGGGCCAACGTCCTGACTTTC

v_gene: TRBV7-6
abundance: -
j_gene: TRBJ2-2
d_gene: -
CDR3aa: CASSLARQNTGELFF
CDR3nt: TGTGCCAGCAGCTTAGCGCGACAGAACACCGGGGAGCTGTTTTTT

v_gene: TRBV9
abundance: -
j_gene: TRBJ2-1
d_gene: -
CDR3aa: CASSAADRSYNEQFF
CDR3nt: TGTGCCAGCAGCGCCGCGGACAGATCCTACAATGAGCAGTTCTTC

v_gene: TRBV19
abundance: few
j_gene: TRBJ1-5
d_gene: -
CDR3aa: CASSTQGSNQPQHF
CDR3nt: TGTGCCAGTAGTACCCAGGGCAGCAATCAGCCCCAGCATTTT

v_gene: TRBV25-1
abundance: -
j_gene: TRBJ2-1
d_gene: TRBD2
CDR3aa: CASSVIAGGSYNEQFF
CDR3nt: TGTGCCAGCAGTGTTATAGCGGGGGGGTCCTACAATGAGCAGTTCTTC

v_gene: TRBV11-2
abundance: -
j_gene: TRBJ2-3
d_gene: TRBD1
CDR3aa: CASSLEDRVPQYF
CDR3nt: TGTGCCAGCAGCTTAGAGGACAGGGTACCGCAGTATTTT

v_gene: TRBV7-9
abundance: -
j_gene: TRBJ2-7
d_gene: -
CDR3aa: CASSLTGRGPTYEQYF
CDR3nt: TGTGCCAGCAGCCTAACAGGCAGGGGCCCTACCTACGAGCAGTACTTC

v_gene: TRBV5-6
abundance: once
j_gene: TRBJ2-7
d_gene: TRBD2
CDR3aa: CASSLVLAGVAEQYF
CDR3nt: TGTGCCAGCAGCTTGGTGCTAGCGGGAGTCGCCGAGCAGTACTTC

v_gene: TRBV28
abundance: -
j_gene: TRBJ1-1
d_gene: -
CDR3aa: CASRETEAFF
CDR3nt: TGTGCCAGCAGAGAGACTGAAGCTTTCTTT

v_gene: TRBV19
abundance: -
j_gene: TRBJ2-2
d_gene: -
CDR3aa: CASSRRENTGELFF
CDR3nt: TGTGCCAGTAGTAGGAGGGAGAACACCGGGGAGCTGTTTTTT

v_gene: TRBV19
abundance: -
j_gene: TRBJ2-2
d_gene: TRBD1
CDR3aa: CASSHGQGATGELFF
CDR3nt: TGTGCCAGTAGCCACGGACAGGGGGCCACCGGGGAGCTGTTTTTT

v_gene: TRBV7-3
abundance: -
j_gene: TRBJ1-2
d_gene: -
CDR3aa: CASSPDNSYGYTF
CDR3nt: TGTGCCAGCAGCCCTGATAACAGTTATGGCTACACCTTC

v_gene: TRBV3-1/TRBV3-2
abundance: -
j_gene: TRBJ1-1
d_gene: TRBD1
CDR3aa: CASSRDRGSEAFF
CDR3nt: TGTGCCAGCAGCAGGGACAGGGGGTCTGAAGCTTTCTTT

v_gene: TRBV5-4
abundance: -
j_gene: TRBJ2-7
d_gene: TRBD2
CDR3aa: CASSLRTSRSTYEQYF
CDR3nt: TGTGCCAGCAGCTTGAGGACTAGCCGATCTACCTACGAGCAGTACTTC

v_gene: TRBV29-1
abundance: -
j_gene: TRBJ2-7
d_gene: TRBD1
CDR3aa: CSAGTVYEQYF
CDR3nt: TGCAGCGCCGGGACAGTGTACGAGCAGTACTTC

v_gene: TRBV7-6
abundance: -
j_gene: TRBJ2-1
d_gene: TRBD2
CDR3aa: CASSLARLAGGKSEQFF
CDR3nt: TGTGCCAGCAGCTTAGCGAGGCTAGCGGGGGGGAAGAGTGAGCAGTTCTTC

v_gene: TRBV28
abundance: -
j_gene: TRBJ2-7
d_gene: -
CDR3aa: CASSLGQGYEQYF
CDR3nt: TGTGCCAGCAGTTTAGGCCAGGGCTACGAGCAGTACTTC

v_gene: TRBV2
abundance: -
j_gene: TRBJ2-7
d_gene: -
CDR3aa: CASSATVSYEQYF
CDR3nt: TGTGCCAGCAGTGCGACAGTGTCCTACGAGCAGTACTTC

v_gene: TRBV2
abundance: once
j_gene: TRBJ2-1
d_gene: -
CDR3aa: CASSEGAAYNEQFF
CDR3nt: TGTGCCAGCAGTGAGGGGGCGGCCTACAATGAGCAGTTCTTC

v_gene: TRBV5-6
abundance: -
j_gene: TRBJ2-7
d_gene: -
CDR3aa: CASSSTTPGEQYF
CDR3nt: TGTGCCAGCAGCTCGACGACTCCCGGCGAGCAGTACTTC

v_gene: TRBV12-3/TRBV12-4
abundance: -
j_gene: TRBJ2-3
d_gene: -
CDR3aa: CASSPFPDTQYF
CDR3nt: TGTGCCAGCAGCCCCTTCCCCGATACGCAGTATTTT

v_gene: TRBV9
abundance: -
j_gene: TRBJ2-2
d_gene: TRBD1
CDR3aa: CASSVADRETGELFF
CDR3nt: TGTGCCAGCAGCGTAGCGGACAGGGAAACCGGGGAGCTGTTTTTT

v_gene: TRBV27
abundance: -
j_gene: TRBJ2-1
d_gene: TRBD2
CDR3aa: CASSFYPLAGYNEQFF
CDR3nt: TGTGCCAGCAGTTTCTATCCTCTAGCGGGGTACAATGAGCAGTTCTTC

v_gene: TRBV4-3
abundance: once
j_gene: TRBJ2-2
d_gene: -
CDR3aa: CASSQGPTRVTGELFF
CDR3nt: TGCGCCAGCAGCCAAGGCCCGACTAGAGTCACCGGGGAGCTGTTTTTT

v_gene: TRBV10-3
abundance: -
j_gene: TRBJ2-3
d_gene: TRBD1
CDR3aa: CAIRGGQGVDTQYF
CDR3nt: TGTGCCATCAGGGGGGGACAGGGTGTTGATACGCAGTATTTT

v_gene: TRBV18
abundance: -
j_gene: TRBJ1-1
d_gene: -
CDR3aa: CASSPPSGLEAFF
CDR3nt: TGTGCCAGCTCACCACCGTCAGGGCTAGAAGCTTTCTTT

v_gene: TRBV6-2/TRBV6-3
abundance: -
j_gene: TRBJ1-6
d_gene: TRBD1
CDR3aa: CASSSAQGDSPLHF
CDR3nt: TGTGCCAGCAGTTCGGCACAGGGGGATTCACCCCTCCACTTT

v_gene: TRBV29-1
abundance: once
j_gene: TRBJ2-3
d_gene: -
CDR3aa: CSVETNTDTQYF
CDR3nt: TGCAGCGTTGAGACTAACACAGATACGCAGTATTTT

v_gene: TRBV7-9
abundance: -
j_gene: TRBJ2-1
d_gene: TRBD2
CDR3aa: CASSFGSGLAYNEQFF
CDR3nt: TGTGCCAGCAGCTTCGGGTCGGGACTAGCTTACAATGAGCAGTTCTTC

v_gene: TRBV6-5
abundance: -
j_gene: TRBJ2-3
d_gene: TRBD2
CDR3aa: CASSWTSGVTDTQYF
CDR3nt: TGTGCCAGCAGTTGGACTAGCGGGGTAACAGATACGCAGTATTTT

v_gene: TRBV28
abundance: -
j_gene: TRBJ2-5
d_gene: -
CDR3aa: CASSLRLREETQYF
CDR3nt: TGTGCCAGCAGTCTGCGCCTCAGGGAAGAGACCCAGTACTTC

v_gene: TRBV18
abundance: -
j_gene: TRBJ2-3
d_gene: -
CDR3aa: CASSSTGGADTQYF
CDR3nt: TGTGCCAGCTCATCGACAGGAGGTGCAGATACGCAGTATTTT

v_gene: TRBV6-5
abundance: -
j_gene: TRBJ1-6
d_gene: -
CDR3aa: CASSRQVPNSPLHF
CDR3nt: TGTGCCAGCAGCCGACAGGTCCCCAATTCACCCCTCCACTTT

v_gene: TRBV5-1
abundance: -
j_gene: TRBJ2-5
d_gene: -
CDR3aa: CASSKQGRGQETQYF
CDR3nt: TGCGCCAGCAGTAAACAGGGAAGGGGGCAAGAGACCCAGTACTTC

v_gene: TRBV30
abundance: -
j_gene: TRBJ2-3
d_gene: -
CDR3aa: CAWSDGQPITTDTQYF
CDR3nt: TGTGCCTGGAGTGACGGACAGCCGATTACCACAGATACGCAGTATTTT

v_gene: TRBV7-2
abundance: -
j_gene: TRBJ1-1
d_gene: -
CDR3aa: CASSSPTENTEAFF
CDR3nt: TGTGCCAGCAGCTCTCCGACAGAAAACACTGAAGCTTTCTTT